Listed here are 2 T cell receptor beta chains from one sample, sequenced in a study of cytomegalovirus exposure and HLA in healthy donors. Vbeta (60) and Jbeta (13) primers were used in the PCR. Sequenced by immunoSEQ multiplex PCR; TCRdb stores in-frame clones only, minus some. This sample has about 160,000 clones, with roughly four fifths found just once. The sequencing input was PBMCs. Receptors originate from a man aged 50-60 years in good health and CMV-seropositive.

The chain combines TRBV18 with TRBJ1-1; D is ambiguous. The CDR3 has 17 amino acids. CDR1 KGHSH and CDR2 LQKENI come from the germline V gene. V dropped 3 bases and J dropped 1 base, with 18 bases sitting between them. The CDR3 DNA reads as TGTGCCAGCTCACCCCGGGAAAAAGAGGCGGCGAACACTGAAGCTTTCTTT. Translation gives CASSPREKEAANTEAFF.

The V call is TRBV23-1, the J call TRBJ1-5; 7 bases map to TRBD1. TRBV23-1 is given ORF status, its function remaining uncertain. The CDR3 spans 16 residues. Trimming removed 4 bases from V and 1 base from J; junction bases left unmatched: 7. The CDR3 sequence: CASSPLTGMSNQPQHF. CDR3 DNA: TGCGCCAGCAGTCCGTTGACAGGGATGAGCAATCAGCCCCAGCATTTT.